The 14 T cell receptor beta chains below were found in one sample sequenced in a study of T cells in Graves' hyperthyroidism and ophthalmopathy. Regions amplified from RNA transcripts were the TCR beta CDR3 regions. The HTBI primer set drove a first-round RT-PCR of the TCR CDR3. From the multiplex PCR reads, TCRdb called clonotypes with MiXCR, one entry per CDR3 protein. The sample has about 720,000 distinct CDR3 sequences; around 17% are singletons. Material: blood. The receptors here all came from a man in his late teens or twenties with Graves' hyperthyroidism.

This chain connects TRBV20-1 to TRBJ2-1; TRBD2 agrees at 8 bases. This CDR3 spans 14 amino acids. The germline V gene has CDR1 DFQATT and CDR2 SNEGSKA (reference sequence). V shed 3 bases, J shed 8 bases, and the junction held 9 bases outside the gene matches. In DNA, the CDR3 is TGCAGTGCTAGTAACCCGGCGGGAGGTGATGAGCAGTTCTTC. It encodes CSASNPAGGDEQFF.

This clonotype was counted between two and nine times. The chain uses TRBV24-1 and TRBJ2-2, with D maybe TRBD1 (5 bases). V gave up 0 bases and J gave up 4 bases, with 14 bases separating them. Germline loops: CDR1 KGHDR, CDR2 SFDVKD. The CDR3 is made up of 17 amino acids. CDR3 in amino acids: CATSDLRDSRSTGELFF. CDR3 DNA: TGTGCCACCAGTGATTTGCGCGACAGCCGGAGCACCGGGGAGCTGTTTTTT.

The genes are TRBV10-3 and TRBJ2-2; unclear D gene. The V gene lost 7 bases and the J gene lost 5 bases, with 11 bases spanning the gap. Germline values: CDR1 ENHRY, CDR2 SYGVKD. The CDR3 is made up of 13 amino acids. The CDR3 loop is CAITMDRTGELFF. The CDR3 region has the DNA TGTGCCATCACCATGGACCGGACCGGGGAGCTGTTTTTT.

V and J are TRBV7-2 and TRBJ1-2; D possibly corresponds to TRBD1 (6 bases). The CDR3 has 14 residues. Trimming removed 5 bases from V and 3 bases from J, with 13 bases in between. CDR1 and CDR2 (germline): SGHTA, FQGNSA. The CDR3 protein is CASSIPPGDYGYTF. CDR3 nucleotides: TGTGCCAGCAGCATTCCCCCAGGGGACTATGGCTACACCTTC.

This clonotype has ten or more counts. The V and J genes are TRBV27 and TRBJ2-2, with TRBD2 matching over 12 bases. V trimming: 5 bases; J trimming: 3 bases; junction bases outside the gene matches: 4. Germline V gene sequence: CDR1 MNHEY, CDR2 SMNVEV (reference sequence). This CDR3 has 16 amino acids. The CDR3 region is CASSHLAGGDTGELFF. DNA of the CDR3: TGTGCCAGCAGTCACCTAGCGGGAGGGGACACCGGGGAGCTGTTTTTT.

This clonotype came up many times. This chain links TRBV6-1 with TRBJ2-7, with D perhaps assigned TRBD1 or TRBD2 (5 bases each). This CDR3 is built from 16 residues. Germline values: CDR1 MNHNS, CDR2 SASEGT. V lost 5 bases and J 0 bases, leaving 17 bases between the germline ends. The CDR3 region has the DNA TGTGCCAGCAGTCAGGGACGGGCGTTTAGCTCCTACGAGCAGTACTTC. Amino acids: CASSQGRAFSSYEQYF.

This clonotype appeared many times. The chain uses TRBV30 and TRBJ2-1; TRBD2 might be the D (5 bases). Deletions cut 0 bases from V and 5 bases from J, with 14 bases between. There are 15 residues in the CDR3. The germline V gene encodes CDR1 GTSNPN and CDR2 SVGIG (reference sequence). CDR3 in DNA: TGTGCCTGGAGTGTACCCGCCCCGGAGGACAATGAGCAGTTCTTC. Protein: CAWSVPAPEDNEQFF.

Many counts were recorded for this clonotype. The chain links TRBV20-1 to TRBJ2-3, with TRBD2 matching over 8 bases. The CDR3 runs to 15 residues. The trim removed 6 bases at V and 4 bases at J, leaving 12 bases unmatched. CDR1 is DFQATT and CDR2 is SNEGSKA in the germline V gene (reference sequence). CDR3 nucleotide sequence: TGCAGTGCCATACCCCCGGGACTAGAGTCAGATACGCAGTATTTT. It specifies CSAIPPGLESDTQYF.

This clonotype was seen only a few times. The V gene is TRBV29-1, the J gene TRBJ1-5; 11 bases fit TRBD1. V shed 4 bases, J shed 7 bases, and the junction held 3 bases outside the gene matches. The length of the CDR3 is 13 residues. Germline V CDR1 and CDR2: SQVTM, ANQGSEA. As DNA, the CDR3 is TGCAGCGTTGGGACAGGGGGCGGACAGCCCCAGCATTTT. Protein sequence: CSVGTGGGQPQHF.

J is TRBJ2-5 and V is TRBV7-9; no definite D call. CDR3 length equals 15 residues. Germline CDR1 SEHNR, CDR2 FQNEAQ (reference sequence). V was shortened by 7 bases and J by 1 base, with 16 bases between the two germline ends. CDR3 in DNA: TGTGCCAGCACCCCCAACGGAGCGCTCCAAGAGACCCAGTACTTC. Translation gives CASTPNGALQETQYF.

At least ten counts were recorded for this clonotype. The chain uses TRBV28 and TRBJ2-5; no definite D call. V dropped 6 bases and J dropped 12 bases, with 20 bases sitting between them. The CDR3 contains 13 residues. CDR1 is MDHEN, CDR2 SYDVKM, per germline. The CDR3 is CASSSYPTSVKYF. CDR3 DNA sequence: TGTGCCAGCAGCTCCTACCCGACTTCAGTCAAGTACTTC.

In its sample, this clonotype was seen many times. As DNA, the CDR3 is TGTGCCAGCAGCGCCCTCACAGGTTTGAACACTGAAGCTTTCTTT. Amino acids: CASSALTGLNTEAFF. This chain uses TRBV28 with TRBJ1-1; D is perhaps TRBD1 (5 bases). The germline CDR1 and CDR2 sequences are MDHEN and SYDVKM. V gave up 6 bases and J gave up 0 bases, with 14 bases separating them. The CDR3 runs to 15 residues.

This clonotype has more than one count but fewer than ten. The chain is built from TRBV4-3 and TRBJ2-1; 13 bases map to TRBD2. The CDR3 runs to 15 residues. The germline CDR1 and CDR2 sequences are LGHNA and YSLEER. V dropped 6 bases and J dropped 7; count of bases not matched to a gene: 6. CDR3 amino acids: CASSNGLAGVNEQFF. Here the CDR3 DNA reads TGCGCCAGCAGTAACGGACTAGCGGGAGTGAATGAGCAGTTCTTC.

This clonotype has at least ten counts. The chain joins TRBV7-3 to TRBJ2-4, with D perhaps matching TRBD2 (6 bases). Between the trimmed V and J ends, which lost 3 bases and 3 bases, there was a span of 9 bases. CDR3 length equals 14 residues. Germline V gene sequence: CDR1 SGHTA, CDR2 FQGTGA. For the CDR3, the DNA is TGTGCCAGCAGCTTGGGAGGACTCAAAAACATTCAGTACTTC. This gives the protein CASSLGGLKNIQYF.